Following are 19 T cell receptor beta chains from one sample sequenced in a study of blood T cell repertoires in COVID-19. Some clones are missing from TCRdb's copy, which holds only in-frame ones; the method was immunoSEQ multiplex PCR. The sample contains 55,000 to 75,000 clones, about 81% of which appear only once. The sample taken for sequencing was peripheral blood. Receptors originate from a human donor in a cohort sampled during active COVID-19.

This chain joins TRBV4-2 and TRBJ2-7; D might be TRBD2 (5 bases). The germline V gene encodes CDR1 LGHNA and CDR2 YNFKEQ. This CDR3 is built from 15 residues. Trimming took off 1 base at V and 3 bases at J, with 13 bases between the two ends. The CDR3 DNA reads TGTGCCAGCAGCCAAGCCCCGGGATCCGACTACGAGCAGTACTTC. As protein: CASSQAPGSDYEQYF.

The CDR3 region is CASSTQGREQYF. CDR3 nucleotide sequence: TGTGCCAGCAGCACACAGGGTAGGGAGCAGTACTTC. This chain joins TRBV5-5 and TRBJ2-7; possible D gene TRBD1, 6 bases. This CDR3 has 12 residues. The germline CDR1 and CDR2 sequences are SGHKS and YYEKEE (reference sequence). The germline V and J ends were trimmed by 4 bases and 7 bases, with 12 bases remaining between them.

This clone was detected once. The CDR3 loop is CATSRDLSGRDNEQFF. In nucleotides, the CDR3 is TGTGCCACCAGCAGAGATCTTAGCGGGAGGGACAATGAGCAGTTCTTC. The rearrangement links TRBV15 to TRBJ2-1; 11 positions match TRBD2. The CDR3 is 16 amino acids. Germline trimming cut 0 bases from V and 5 bases from J; bases unmatched to any gene: 3. Germline-derived CDR1 and CDR2 are LNHNV and YYDKDF (reference sequence).

This sequence joins TRBV4-2 and TRBJ2-3; D unclear. Germline V CDR1 and CDR2: LGHNA, YNFKEQ. V dropped 0 bases and J dropped 0 bases, with 4 bases sitting between them. This CDR3 is built from 14 residues. The CDR3 sequence is CASSQDRSTDTQYF. CDR3 nucleotide sequence: TGTGCCAGCAGCCAAGACAGGAGCACAGATACGCAGTATTTT.

The rearrangement joins TRBV11-2 to TRBJ2-5; D might be TRBD1 (5 bases). Germline V gene data show CDR1 as SGHAT and CDR2 as FQNNGV. The CDR3 totals 14 residues. V was shortened by 2 bases and J by 4 bases, with 11 bases between the two germline ends. The CDR3 DNA reads as TGTGCCAGCAGCTTAATAGGGGTTTCAGAGACCCAGTACTTC. Protein sequence: CASSLIGVSETQYF.

The rearrangement uses TRBV5-6 and TRBJ2-1; D gene unclear. The V end was cut by 4 bases, the J end by 7 bases, with 15 bases between. This CDR3 contains 14 residues. Per germline, CDR1 SGHDT and CDR2 YYEEEE. The CDR3 nucleotides read TGTGCCAGCAGCCCAGGCTTTGGGTTGAATGAGCAGTTCTTC. This codes for CASSPGFGLNEQFF.

V usage is TRBV27 and J usage is TRBJ2-7, with D maybe TRBD1 (6 bases). The CDR3 has 14 residues. V lost 5 bases, J lost 2 bases, and 13 bases lay in between. Looked up from germline, CDR1 is MNHEY and CDR2 is SMNVEV (reference sequence). The CDR3 coding sequence is TGTGCCAGCAGTGATGGGGACACCACCTACGAGCAGTACTTC. This translates into CASSDGDTTYEQYF.

The CDR3 DNA follows: TGTGCCAGCAGTTGGGGGGGACAGGGTGGAGGCTACACCTTC. This sequence encodes CASSWGGQGGGYTF. The rearrangement uses TRBV6-5 and TRBJ1-2; TRBD1 agrees at 9 bases. V shed 4 bases and J 8 bases; nucleotides not matched to a gene: 8. Germline assignment: CDR1 MNHEY and CDR2 SVGAGI. The CDR3 totals 14 residues.

V gene TRBV5-1 combines with J gene TRBJ2-7, with D possibly being TRBD1 (6 bases). The CDR3 loop spans 14 amino acids. Deletions cut 4 bases from V and 0 bases from J, with 11 bases between. Germline V lookup: CDR1 SGHRS, CDR2 YFSETQ. CDR3 in DNA: TGCGCCAGCAGCGTCACAGGGAACTCCTACGAGCAGTACTTC. It codes for CASSVTGNSYEQYF.

The genes are TRBV11-2 and TRBJ2-1, with 7 nucleotides matching TRBD2. Germline V gene data show CDR1 as SGHAT and CDR2 as FQNNGV. The CDR3 is made up of 15 amino acids. V lost 4 bases to trimming and J lost 8 bases; unmatched junction nucleotides: 11. The CDR3 spells CASSSLRGGPHEQFF. CDR3 nucleotides: TGTGCCAGCAGCTCCCTTAGGGGAGGGCCACATGAGCAGTTCTTC. The entire variable domain, with the rest obtained from reference TRBV11-2 and TRBJ2-1, is as follows: EAGVAQSPRYKIIEKRQSVAFWCNPISGHATLYWYQQILGQGPKLLIQFQNNGVVDDSQLPKDRFSAERLKGVDSTLKIQPAKLEDSAVYLCASSSLRGGPHEQFFGPGTRLTVL.

The gene calls are TRBV2 and TRBJ1-6; D uncertain. The germline V gene encodes CDR1 SNHLY and CDR2 FYNNEI. The CDR3 is 14 residues long. The V and J ends lost 3 bases and 0 bases respectively, with 3 bases between them. The CDR3: CASSDSSYNSPLHF. CDR3 DNA sequence: TGTGCCAGCAGTGACAGCTCCTATAATTCACCCCTCCACTTT.

The rearrangement uses TRBV6-5 and TRBJ2-1, with 9 positions matching TRBD1. Germline loops: CDR1 MNHEY, CDR2 SVGAGI. CDR3 length equals 15 residues. Trimming took 6 bases from V and 4 from J; bases not matched to a gene: 7. CDR3 DNA sequence: TGTGCCAGCAGCTTGACAGGGGGAGAATACAATGAGCAGTTCTTC. This encodes CASSLTGGEYNEQFF.

The CDR3 reads CAISESNSGYEQYF. CDR3 bases: TGTGCCATCAGTGAGAGTAATAGCGGCTACGAGCAGTACTTC. The chain recombines TRBV10-3 with TRBJ2-7; possible D gene TRBD2, 6 bases. The length of the CDR3 is 14 residues. Germline V lookup: CDR1 ENHRY, CDR2 SYGVKD. The V and J ends lost 2 bases and 3 bases respectively, with 11 bases between them.

The chain carries TRBV21-1 and TRBJ2-7; no DNA check was done on the table's D call, TRBD2. TRBV21-1 is a pseudogene segment. This CDR3 comprises 15 residues. The CDR3 nucleotides are TGTGCCAGCAGCAAAAGGACTAGCGGATCCTACGAGCAGTACTTC. Its protein is CASSKRTSGSYEQYF.

CDR3 residues: CASKPPSGGDNEQFF. In DNA form, the CDR3 reads TGTGCCAGCAAGCCCCCTAGCGGGGGTGACAATGAGCAGTTCTTC. V usage is TRBV2 and J usage is TRBJ2-1, with 10 bases aligning to TRBD2. Germline trimming cut 7 bases from V and 5 bases from J; bases unmatched to any gene: 8. Germline loops: CDR1 SNHLY, CDR2 FYNNEI. The CDR3 consists of 15 residues.

This clone was seen a handful of times. The genes are TRBV2 and TRBJ1-2; D not resolved. CDR3 length equals 13 residues. CDR1 SNHLY and CDR2 FYNNEI come from the germline V gene. Trimming took off 4 bases at V and 4 bases at J, with 10 bases between the two ends. The CDR3 sequence: CASSVEGSYGYTF. In nucleotides, the CDR3 is TGTGCCAGCAGTGTCGAGGGTTCCTATGGCTACACCTTC.

The chain joins TRBV2 to TRBJ2-3; the D gene is possibly TRBD1 (6 bases). V lost 7 bases, J lost 4 bases, and 18 bases lay in between. The CDR3 consists of 15 residues. The V gene's germline CDR1 is SNHLY and CDR2 FYNNEI. Written as DNA, the CDR3 is TGTGCCAGCATCCTCGTTAGGACAGTCTCAGATACGCAGTATTTT. Translating it yields CASILVRTVSDTQYF.

This chain connects TRBV2 to TRBJ1-1, with 7 bases identical to TRBD1. Looked up from germline, CDR1 is SNHLY and CDR2 is FYNNEI. The trim removed 6 bases at V and 1 base at J, leaving 11 bases unmatched. The CDR3 is 16 amino acids. The CDR3 is CASSAGRGLKNTEAFF. The CDR3 nucleotides are TGTGCCAGCAGCGCCGGGAGGGGGCTAAAGAACACTGAAGCTTTCTTT.

V gene TRBV12-3 or TRBV12-4 combines with J gene TRBJ2-3, with D hard to call. With 6 bases removed from V and 3 bases from J, the gap between germline ends came to 4 bases. The CDR3 loop spans 11 amino acids. Here the CDR3 reads CASSITDTQYF. CDR3 sequence (DNA): TGTGCCAGCAGCATTACAGATACGCAGTATTTT.